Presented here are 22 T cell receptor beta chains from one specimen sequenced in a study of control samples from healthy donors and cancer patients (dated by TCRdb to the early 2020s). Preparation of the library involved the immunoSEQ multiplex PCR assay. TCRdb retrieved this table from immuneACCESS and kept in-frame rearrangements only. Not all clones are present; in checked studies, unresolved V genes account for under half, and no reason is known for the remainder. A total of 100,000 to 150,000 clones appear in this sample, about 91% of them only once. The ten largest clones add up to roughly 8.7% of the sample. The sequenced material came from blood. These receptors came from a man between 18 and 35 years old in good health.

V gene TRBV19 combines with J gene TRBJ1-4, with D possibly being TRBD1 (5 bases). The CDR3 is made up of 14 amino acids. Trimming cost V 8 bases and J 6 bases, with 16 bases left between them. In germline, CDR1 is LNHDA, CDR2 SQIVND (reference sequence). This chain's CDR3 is CASADNGRDEKLFF. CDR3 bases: TGTGCCAGTGCGGACAATGGGAGGGATGAAAAACTGTTTTTT.

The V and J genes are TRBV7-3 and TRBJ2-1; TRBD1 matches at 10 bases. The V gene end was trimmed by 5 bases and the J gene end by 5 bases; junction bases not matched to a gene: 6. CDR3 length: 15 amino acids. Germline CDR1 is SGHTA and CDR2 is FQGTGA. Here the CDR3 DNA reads TGTGCCAGCAGCCCTCGACAGGGGGCGAACAATGAGCAGTTCTTC. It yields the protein CASSPRQGANNEQFF.

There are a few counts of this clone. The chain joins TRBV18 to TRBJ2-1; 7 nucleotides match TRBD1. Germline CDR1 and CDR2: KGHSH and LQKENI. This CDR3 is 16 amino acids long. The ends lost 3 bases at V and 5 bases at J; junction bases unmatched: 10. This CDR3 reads CASSPRTGLYDNEQFF. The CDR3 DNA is TGTGCCAGCTCACCGAGGACAGGTCTTTATGACAATGAGCAGTTCTTC.

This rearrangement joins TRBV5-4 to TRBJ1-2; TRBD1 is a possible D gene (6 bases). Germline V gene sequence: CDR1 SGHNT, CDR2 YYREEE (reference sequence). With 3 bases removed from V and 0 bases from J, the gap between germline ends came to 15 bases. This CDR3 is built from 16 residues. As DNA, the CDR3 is TGTGCCAGCAGCTCTATACAGGGACGAGCTAACTATGGCTACACCTTC. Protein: CASSSIQGRANYGYTF.

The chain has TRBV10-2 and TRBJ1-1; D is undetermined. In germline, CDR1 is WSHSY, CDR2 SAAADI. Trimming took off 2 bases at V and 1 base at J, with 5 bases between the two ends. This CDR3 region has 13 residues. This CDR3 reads CASSELPNTEAFF. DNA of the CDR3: TGCGCCAGCAGTGAGCTACCGAACACTGAAGCTTTCTTT.

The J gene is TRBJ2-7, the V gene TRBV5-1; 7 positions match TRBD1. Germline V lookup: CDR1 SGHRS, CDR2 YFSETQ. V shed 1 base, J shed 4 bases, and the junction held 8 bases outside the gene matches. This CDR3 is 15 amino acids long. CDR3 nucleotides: TGCGCCAGCAGCTTGCCCCGGGACAGCCCTTACGAGCAGTACTTC. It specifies CASSLPRDSPYEQYF.

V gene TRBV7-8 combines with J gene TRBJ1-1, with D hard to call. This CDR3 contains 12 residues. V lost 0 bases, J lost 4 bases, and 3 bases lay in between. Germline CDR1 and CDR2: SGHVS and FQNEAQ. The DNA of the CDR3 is TGTGCCAGCAGCTTAGCCCCCACTGAAGCTTTCTTT. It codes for CASSLAPTEAFF.

The CDR3 nucleotides read TGTGCCAGCAGCTTAAACAGGGACGGTACGCAGTATTTT. Translation: CASSLNRDGTQYF. The V and J genes are TRBV7-3 and TRBJ2-3, with D maybe TRBD1 (6 bases). Per the germline V gene, CDR1 is SGHTA and CDR2 is FQGTGA. V was trimmed by 1 base and J by 8 bases, leaving 10 bases between them. This CDR3 has 13 residues.

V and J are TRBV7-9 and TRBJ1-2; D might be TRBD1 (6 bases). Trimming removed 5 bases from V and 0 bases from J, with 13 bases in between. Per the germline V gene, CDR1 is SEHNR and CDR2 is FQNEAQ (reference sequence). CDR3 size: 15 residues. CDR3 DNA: TGTGCCAGCAGCCCCCGCGGACAGACTAACTATGGCTACACCTTC. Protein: CASSPRGQTNYGYTF.

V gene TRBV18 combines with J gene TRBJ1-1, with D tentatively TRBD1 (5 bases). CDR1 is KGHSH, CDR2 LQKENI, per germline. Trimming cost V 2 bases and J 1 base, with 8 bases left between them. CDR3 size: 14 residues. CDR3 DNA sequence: TGTGCCAGCTCACCAACTACAGGGAACACTGAAGCTTTCTTT. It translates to CASSPTTGNTEAFF.

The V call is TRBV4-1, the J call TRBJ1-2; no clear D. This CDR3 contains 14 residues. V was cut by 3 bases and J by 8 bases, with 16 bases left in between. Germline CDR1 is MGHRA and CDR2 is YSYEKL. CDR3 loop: CASSQVSDFRGYTF. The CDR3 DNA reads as TGCGCCAGCAGCCAGGTGTCCGATTTTAGGGGCTACACCTTC.

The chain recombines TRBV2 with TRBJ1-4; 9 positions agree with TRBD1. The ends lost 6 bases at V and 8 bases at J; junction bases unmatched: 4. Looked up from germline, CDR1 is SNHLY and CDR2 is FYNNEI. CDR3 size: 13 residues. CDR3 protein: CASRNRGLEKLFF. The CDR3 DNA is TGTGCCAGCAGGAACAGGGGGCTCGAAAAACTGTTTTTT.

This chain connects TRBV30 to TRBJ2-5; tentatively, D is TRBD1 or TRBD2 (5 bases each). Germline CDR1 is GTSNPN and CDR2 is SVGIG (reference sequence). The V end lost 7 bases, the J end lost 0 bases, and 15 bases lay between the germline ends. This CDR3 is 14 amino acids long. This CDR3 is CASRDREYQETQYF. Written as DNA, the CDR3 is TGTGCCTCCCGGGACCGAGAGTACCAAGAGACCCAGTACTTC.

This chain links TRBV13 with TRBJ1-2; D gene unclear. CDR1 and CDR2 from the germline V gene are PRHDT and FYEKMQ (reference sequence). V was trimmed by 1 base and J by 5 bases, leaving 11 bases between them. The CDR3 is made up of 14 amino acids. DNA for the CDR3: TGTGCCAGCAGCTTAGCGGGTCGCACGTATGGCTACACCTTC. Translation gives CASSLAGRTYGYTF.

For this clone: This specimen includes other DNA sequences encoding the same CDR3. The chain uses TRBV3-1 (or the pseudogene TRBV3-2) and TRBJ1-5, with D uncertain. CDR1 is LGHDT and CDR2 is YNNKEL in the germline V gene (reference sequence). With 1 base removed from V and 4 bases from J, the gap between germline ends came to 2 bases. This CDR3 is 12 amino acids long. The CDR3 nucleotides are TGTGCCAGCAGCCAAGGGAATCAGCCCCAGCATTTT. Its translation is CASSQGNQPQHF.

The CDR3 loop is CASSLAGFSSYEQYF. CDR3 bases: TGTGCCAGCAGCTTGGCCGGGTTCAGCTCCTACGAGCAGTACTTC. The J gene is TRBJ2-7, the V gene TRBV5-4; D unresolved. Trimming shortened V by 0 bases and J by 0 bases, and 10 bases separated the two germline ends. The CDR3 sequence is 15 residues long. Germline V gives CDR1 SGHNT, CDR2 YYREEE (reference sequence).

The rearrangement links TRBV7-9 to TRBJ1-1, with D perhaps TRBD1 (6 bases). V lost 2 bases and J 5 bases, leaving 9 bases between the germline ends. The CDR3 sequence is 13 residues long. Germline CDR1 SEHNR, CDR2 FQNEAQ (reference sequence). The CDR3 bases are TGTGCCAGCAGCTTAAAGGGGGGAACTGAAGCTTTCTTT. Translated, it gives CASSLKGGTEAFF.

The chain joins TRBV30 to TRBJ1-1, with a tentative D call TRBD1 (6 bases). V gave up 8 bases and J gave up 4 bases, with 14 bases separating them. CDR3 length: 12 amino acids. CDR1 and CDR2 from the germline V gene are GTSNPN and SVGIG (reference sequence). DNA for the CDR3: TGTGCCGGGGGTACAGGGCTCACTGAAGCTTTCTTT. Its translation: CAGGTGLTEAFF.

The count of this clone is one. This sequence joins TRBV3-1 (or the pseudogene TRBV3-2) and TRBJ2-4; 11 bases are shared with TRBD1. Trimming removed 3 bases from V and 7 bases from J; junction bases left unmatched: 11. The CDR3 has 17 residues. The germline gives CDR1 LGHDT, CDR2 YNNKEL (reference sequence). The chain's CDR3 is CASSQGSRTGGANIQYF. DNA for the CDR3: TGTGCCAGCAGCCAGGGTTCTCGGACAGGGGGCGCGAACATTCAGTACTTC.

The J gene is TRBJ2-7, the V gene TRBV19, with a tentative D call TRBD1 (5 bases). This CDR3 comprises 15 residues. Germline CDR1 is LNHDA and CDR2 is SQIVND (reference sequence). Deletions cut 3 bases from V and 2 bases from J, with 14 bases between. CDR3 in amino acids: CASSMGHPEAYEQYF. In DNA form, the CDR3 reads TGTGCCAGTAGTATGGGGCATCCCGAAGCCTACGAGCAGTACTTC.

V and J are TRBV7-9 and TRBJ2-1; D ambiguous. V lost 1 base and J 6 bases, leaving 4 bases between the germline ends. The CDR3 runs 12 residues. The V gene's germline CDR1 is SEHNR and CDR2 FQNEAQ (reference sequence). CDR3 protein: CASSLGLNEQFF. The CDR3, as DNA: TGTGCCAGCAGCTTAGGTCTCAATGAGCAGTTCTTC.

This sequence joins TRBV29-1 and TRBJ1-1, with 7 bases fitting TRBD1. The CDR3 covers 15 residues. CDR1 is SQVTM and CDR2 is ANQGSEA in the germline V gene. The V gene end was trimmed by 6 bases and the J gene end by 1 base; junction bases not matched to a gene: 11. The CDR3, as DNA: TGCAGCGTGGGGAACCCGGGACAGTCGAACACTGAAGCTTTCTTT. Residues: CSVGNPGQSNTEAFF.